This TCR beta chain was sequenced during a study of regulatory T cells in long-lasting Graves disease. The authors built TCR beta libraries using iRepertoire HTBI primers and Arm-PCR of CDR3 regions. As processed by the authors: Segment identification across samples yielded 62 TRBV and 14 TRBJ segments. TCRdb analysed the multiplex PCR reads with MiXCR anew, one entry per CDR3 protein. It is TCRdb's table, rather than the study itself, that gives the V and J calls and clone size. The table lists some 400,000 distinct CDR3 sequences, around 14% of them singletons. This clonotype has a handful of counts. Time point of the sample: newly diagnosed GD, antithyroid drugs for less than 3 months. PBMC RNA was the source of the TCR library. Another study also made use of these data, one on T cells in Graves' hyperthyroidism and ophthalmopathy. That report notes: Subjects aged 18 to 65 presented with newly diagnosed hyperthyroidism of less than 2 months' duration.

The sequencing used peripheral blood mononuclear cells (PBMCs), collected at new diagnosis, from a patient treated with antithyroid drugs. This receptor was obtained from a woman under 40 with Graves disease.

The CDR3 region is CASRDFAKNIQYF. The CDR3 coding sequence is TGTGCCAGCAGAGATTTTGCCAAAAACATTCAGTACTTC. This sequence joins TRBV6-2 or TRBV6-3 and TRBJ2-4; D remains ambiguous. CDR1 is MNHEY and CDR2 is SVGEGT in the germline V gene. Trimming took 6 bases from V and 1 from J, leaving 7 bases between them. CDR3 length equals 13 residues.